Described below is a single T cell receptor (beta chain) sequence and its context. Its specificity is unknown. Germline CDR1 is MNHEY and CDR2 is SMNVEV (reference sequence). The CDR3 runs to 13 residues. The V and J ends lost 2 bases and 6 bases respectively, with 9 bases between them. Treatment in this sample: roughly 10-day PBMC culture with coronavirus spike peptide pools or control peptides (ViraFEST assay). This entry is derived from a study of vaccination and CD4 T cells after COVID-19. At the level of the study: Control cultures used a CEFX viral epitope pool, an HIV-1 Nef peptide pool, or no peptide.

Cultured CD4+ T cell DNA was sequenced using the Oncomine TCR Beta short-read assay. TCRdb redid the calling of the PCR reads with MiXCR, one entry per CDR3 protein. The sample has 9,500 to 13,000 distinct CDR3 sequences; around 77% are singletons. This TCR came from a human donor who had recovered from COVID-19. Source material: CD4+ T cells from blood, cultured in vitro. The chain recombines TRBV27 with TRBJ2-3; no firm D call. CDR3 region: CASSLKDTDTQYF. CDR3 sequence (DNA): TGTGCCAGCAGTTTAAAAGACACGGATACGCAGTATTTT.